These 32 T cell receptor beta chains share one sample of origin, sequenced in a study of T-cell reconstitution after alpha-beta-depleted transplantation in children. Construction of the TCRbeta library involved unique molecular identifiers. TCRdb redid the calling of the PCR reads with MiXCR, one entry per CDR3 protein. The table records a few hundred thousand distinct CDR3 sequences, 25% to 30% of them present only once. The specimen comprised PBMCs, sampled before TCRalphabeta/CD19-depleted stem cell transplant. The source of these receptors is a boy in the first two years of life with Wiskott-Aldrich syndrome, due to receive a stem cell transplant.

This clonotype was recorded a few times. V gene TRBV29-1 combines with J gene TRBJ2-3, with D perhaps assigned TRBD1 or TRBD2 (7 bases each). CDR3 length equals 13 residues. V lost 7 bases and J 5 bases, leaving 16 bases between the germline ends. The germline CDR1 and CDR2 sequences are SQVTM and ANQGSEA. The CDR3 is CSGRGRAQDTQYF. CDR3 coding DNA: TGCAGCGGCAGGGGGAGGGCCCAAGATACGCAGTATTTT.

This sequence joins TRBV2 and TRBJ2-1, with 8 nucleotides matching TRBD2. Germline V gene data show CDR1 as SNHLY and CDR2 as FYNNEI. The CDR3 consists of 14 residues. Losses at the gene ends were 9 bases for V and 6 bases for J; bases not matched to a gene: 10. In nucleotides, the CDR3 is TGTGCCAGTATCTCCGGACTAGCACTCAATGAGCAGTTCTTC. Protein sequence: CASISGLALNEQFF.

This clonotype turned up a few times. The chain couples TRBV5-1 to TRBJ2-1; tentatively, D is TRBD2 (5 bases). Germline V CDR1 and CDR2: SGHRS, YFSETQ. Trimming pared 4 bases from V and 8 bases from J, leaving 16 bases between. CDR3 size: 14 residues. The CDR3 region has the DNA TGCGCCAGCAGCGCGGGCCTTTTAAGCGATGAGCAGTTCTTC. It yields the protein CASSAGLLSDEQFF.

This clonotype was observed a handful of times. The chain has TRBV5-1 and TRBJ2-2; no firm D call. Trimming removed 6 bases from V and 3 bases from J, with 12 bases in between. CDR1 is SGHRS, CDR2 YFSETQ, per germline. This CDR3 has 14 residues. This chain's CDR3 is CASTWISDTGELFF. CDR3 bases: TGCGCCAGCACCTGGATCTCTGACACCGGGGAGCTGTTTTTT.

In its sample, this clonotype was seen a few times. This chain connects TRBV10-3 to TRBJ2-1; 8 bases are shared with TRBD2. Germline-derived CDR1 and CDR2 are ENHRY and SYGVKD. Unmatched junction bases numbered 5, after V lost 3 bases and J lost 4 bases. The CDR3 runs 15 residues. The CDR3 nucleotides are TGTGCCATCAGTGAATGGGCGGGAGGTTACAATGAGCAGTTCTTC. As protein: CAISEWAGGYNEQFF.

The chain recombines TRBV20-1 with TRBJ2-3; TRBD2 might be the D (5 bases). Germline CDR1 is DFQATT and CDR2 is SNEGSKA (reference sequence). The V gene lost 3 bases and the J gene lost 5 bases, with 12 bases spanning the gap. The CDR3 runs 13 residues. In DNA, the CDR3 is TGCAGTGCTAGTGGCCCCGGGGAAGATACGCAGTATTTT. Translated: CSASGPGEDTQYF.

This rearrangement joins TRBV7-6 to TRBJ2-2; maybe TRBD2 (5 bases). Between the trimmed V and J ends, which lost 5 bases and 5 bases, there was a span of 15 bases. Germline loops: CDR1 SGHVS, CDR2 FNYEAQ. The CDR3 covers 15 residues. The CDR3 DNA reads TGTGCCAGCAGCCCTAAGGGCGGGCGGACCGGGGAGCTGTTTTTT. Protein sequence: CASSPKGGRTGELFF.

The rearrangement uses TRBV12-3 or TRBV12-4 and TRBJ2-2, with 10 bases that match TRBD2. This CDR3 contains 14 residues. V lost 2 bases and J lost 10; bases outside the gene matches: 4. Written as DNA, the CDR3 is TGTGCCAGCAGTTTAAGCGGGAGGGTCGTGGAGCTGTTTTTT. It codes for CASSLSGRVVELFF.

This clonotype was observed a few times. This chain links TRBV7-2 with TRBJ2-2; D tentatively reads TRBD1 or TRBD2 (5 bases each). This CDR3 has 14 amino acids. Per the germline V gene, CDR1 is SGHTA and CDR2 is FQGNSA. Trimming removed 5 bases at V and 5 bases at J, with 12 bases between. This chain's CDR3 is CASSRDGVTGELFF. The CDR3 region has the DNA TGTGCCAGCAGCCGGGACGGTGTGACCGGGGAGCTGTTTTTT. Looking up the rest from reference TRBV7-2 and TRBJ2-2 gives the full variable domain: GAGVSQSPSNKVTEKGKDVELRCDPISGHTALYWYRQSLGQGLEFLIYFQGNSAPDKSGLPSDRFSAERTGGSVSTLTIQRTQQEDSAVYLCASSRDGVTGELFFGEGSRLTVL.

In its sample, this clonotype was seen a few times. This sequence joins TRBV6-5 and TRBJ2-3, with D perhaps matching TRBD2 (6 bases). The length of the CDR3 is 14 residues. Germline-derived CDR1 and CDR2 are MNHEY and SVGAGI. Deletions cut 2 bases from V and 1 base from J, with 7 bases between. DNA for the CDR3: TGTGCCAGCAGTTACGAGCGGGGCACAGATACGCAGTATTTT. The encoded protein is CASSYERGTDTQYF.

The gene calls are TRBV5-1 and TRBJ2-3; 9 bases are a match to TRBD1. Trimming cost V 4 bases and J 2 bases; bases outside gene matches: 5. Looked up from germline, CDR1 is SGHRS and CDR2 is YFSETQ. The CDR3 runs 15 residues. The CDR3 bases are TGCGCCAGCAGCAAGGACAGGGGTGACACAGATACGCAGTATTTT. Translation: CASSKDRGDTDTQYF.

The chain combines TRBV5-1 with TRBJ2-3; 7 bases map to TRBD1. Germline trimming cut 4 bases from V and 0 bases from J; bases unmatched to any gene: 8. This CDR3 has 16 residues. Germline lookup yields CDR1 SGHRS and CDR2 YFSETQ. CDR3 sequence (DNA): TGCGCCAGCAGCCTGGCTCGGACAGGCAGCACAGATACGCAGTATTTT. Translated, it gives CASSLARTGSTDTQYF.

The chain couples TRBV20-1 to TRBJ2-7; 11 bases align to TRBD2. Germline loops: CDR1 DFQATT, CDR2 SNEGSKA (reference sequence). The junction had 9 bases not matched to a gene; V was cut back by 3 bases and J by 2 bases. CDR3 length: 16 amino acids. Here the CDR3 reads CSASYFSGRAPYEQYF. The CDR3 DNA follows: TGCAGTGCTAGCTATTTTAGCGGGAGGGCCCCCTACGAGCAGTACTTC.

The chain joins TRBV21-1 to TRBJ2-7; the DNA was not compared with TRBD1, the D call given in the table. TRBV21-1 is listed as a pseudogene. There are 12 residues in the CDR3. The CDR3 sequence is CASGDRESEQYF. CDR3 bases: TGTGCCAGCGGGGACAGGGAGTCCGAGCAGTACTTC.

This chain connects TRBV11-1 to TRBJ2-3, with a weak D call TRBD1 (5 bases). CDR1 is SGHAT and CDR2 is FQDESV in the germline V gene (reference sequence). The V and J ends lost 2 bases and 2 bases respectively, with 20 bases between them. The CDR3 runs to 18 residues. The CDR3 loop reads CASSLRTDNYISTDTQYF. The CDR3 DNA sequence: TGTGCCAGCAGCTTAAGGACGGACAACTATATCTCCACAGATACGCAGTATTTT.

This chain links TRBV5-6 with TRBJ2-1, with D maybe TRBD2 (6 bases). This CDR3 has 15 residues. The germline V gene has CDR1 SGHDT and CDR2 YYEEEE. The V end was cut by 2 bases, the J end by 4 bases, with 13 bases between. DNA of the CDR3: TGTGCCAGCAGCTTCCGCGGGGCCCCTTACAATGAGCAGTTCTTC. It encodes CASSFRGAPYNEQFF.

The gene calls are TRBV28 and TRBJ2-7, with unresolved D. V was cut by 7 bases and J by 6 bases, with 7 bases left in between. CDR3 size: 10 residues. CDR1 is MDHEN and CDR2 is SYDVKM in the germline V gene. CDR3 in amino acids: CASITSEQYF. The DNA for the CDR3 is TGTGCCAGCATTACGTCCGAGCAGTACTTC.

The rearrangement joins TRBV5-6 to TRBJ2-1; 9 nucleotides align to TRBD2. The CDR3 has 15 residues. Germline lookup yields CDR1 SGHDT and CDR2 YYEEEE. Losses at the gene ends were 4 bases for V and 2 bases for J; bases not matched to a gene: 4. CDR3 nucleotides: TGTGCCAGCAGCGGGACTAGCCAGGCCTACAATGAGCAGTTCTTC. This gives the protein CASSGTSQAYNEQFF.

The genes are TRBV12-3 or TRBV12-4 and TRBJ1-2, with D perhaps TRBD1 (5 bases). This CDR3 has 15 residues. Trimming left V 3 bases short and J 0 bases short, with 11 bases between. Written as DNA, the CDR3 is TGTGCCAGCAGTTTTAGCAGGGTGTCTAACTATGGCTACACCTTC. Its translation is CASSFSRVSNYGYTF.

V usage is TRBV28 and J usage is TRBJ1-5; 7 nucleotides agree with TRBD1. CDR3 length equals 16 residues. Germline CDR1 and CDR2: MDHEN and SYDVKM. Germline trimming cut 2 bases from V and 2 bases from J; bases unmatched to any gene: 6. The CDR3 coding sequence is TGTGCCAGCAGTTTAAGCCATGGACAGGGCAATCAGCCCCAGCATTTT. Translated: CASSLSHGQGNQPQHF.

The rearrangement links TRBV9 to TRBJ2-1; D call uncertain. This CDR3 region has 15 residues. Germline assignment: CDR1 SGDLS and CDR2 YYNGEE. The V end lost 4 bases, the J end lost 9 bases, and 20 bases lay between the germline ends. The CDR3 DNA follows: TGTGCCAGCAGCCCCTCTTCGGGTAGCTACGGTGAGCAGTTCTTC. Translating it yields CASSPSSGSYGEQFF. Complete variable domain (other parts from reference TRBV9 and TRBJ2-1): DSGVTQTPKHLITATGQRVTLRCSPRSGDLSVYWYQQSLDQGLQFLIQYYNGEERAKGNILERFSAQQFPDLHSELNLSSLELGDSALYFCASSPSSGSYGEQFFGPGTRLTVL.

This clonotype was recorded a few times. The genes are TRBV7-6 and TRBJ1-1, with a possible D match to TRBD1 (5 bases). This CDR3 region has 15 residues. Germline assignment: CDR1 SGHVS and CDR2 FNYEAQ. V gave up 4 bases and J gave up 0 bases, with 12 bases separating them. The DNA of the CDR3 is TGTGCCAGCAGCTCAGCTGGGGCCCTGAACACTGAAGCTTTCTTT. Translation gives CASSSAGALNTEAFF. Filled out from reference TRBV7-6 and TRBJ1-1, the complete variable domain reads GAGVSQSPRYKVTKRGQDVALRCDPISGHVSLYWYRQALGQGPEFLTYFNYEAQQDKSGLPNDRFSAERPEGSISTLTIQRTEQRDSAMYRCASSSAGALNTEAFFGQGTRLTVV.

In this sample, this clonotype turned up a few times. The CDR3 DNA reads as TGTGCCACCAGCAGAGAACTAGCGGGAGGGCCACTCAATGAGCAGTTCTTC. Its translation is CATSRELAGGPLNEQFF. This sequence joins TRBV15 and TRBJ2-1; 13 nucleotides line up with TRBD2. Germline lookup yields CDR1 LNHNV and CDR2 YYDKDF (reference sequence). The CDR3 totals 17 residues. The V and J ends lost 0 bases and 6 bases, in that order; junction bases with no gene match: 5.

The chain is built from TRBV6-1 and TRBJ1-1, with D maybe TRBD1 (6 bases). CDR1 and CDR2 from the germline V gene are MNHNS and SASEGT. V was clipped by 3 bases and J by 1 base, with 21 bases between them. The CDR3 sequence is 18 residues long. CDR3 residues: CASSDGKRGAGWNTEAFF. The CDR3 coding sequence is TGTGCCAGCAGTGATGGGAAGCGGGGGGCTGGGTGGAACACTGAAGCTTTCTTT.

In its sample, this clonotype was seen a few times. The chain combines TRBV3-1 with TRBJ2-7; a weak D match, TRBD2 (5 bases). The CDR3 is made up of 14 amino acids. The germline CDR1 and CDR2 sequences are LGHDT and YNNKEL (reference sequence). V shed 4 bases and J shed 3 bases, with 13 bases lying between them. CDR3 in amino acids: CASSPTIEGYEQYF. The DNA for the CDR3 is TGTGCCAGCAGCCCAACTATTGAGGGCTACGAGCAGTACTTC.

This clonotype was picked up a small number of times. The rearrangement links TRBV18 to TRBJ1-1, with D tentatively TRBD1 (5 bases). From germline, CDR1 is KGHSH and CDR2 LQKENI. The CDR3 consists of 15 residues. The ends were cut back, 2 bases at V and 4 bases at J, with 14 bases in the middle. This CDR3 is CASSPSQGGPTEAFF. CDR3 nucleotide sequence: TGTGCCAGCTCACCATCGCAGGGTGGACCCACTGAAGCTTTCTTT.

The chain recombines TRBV27 with TRBJ2-5; TRBD1 matches at 9 bases. The CDR3 sequence is 13 residues long. Trimming cost V 5 bases and J 7 bases; bases outside gene matches: 5. From germline, CDR1 is MNHEY and CDR2 SMNVEV (reference sequence). CDR3 protein: CASSASGQGTQYF. The CDR3 region has the DNA TGTGCCAGCAGTGCCTCGGGACAGGGGACCCAGTACTTC.

Only a few counts were recorded for this clonotype. V usage is TRBV20-1 and J usage is TRBJ2-2, with TRBD2 identical over 10 bases. The CDR3 consists of 15 residues. Germline assignment: CDR1 DFQATT and CDR2 SNEGSKA (reference sequence). J lost 4 bases, V lost 3 bases, and 5 bases had no gene match. DNA of the CDR3: TGCAGTGCTAGTTCGCTAGCGGGAGTCACCGGGGAGCTGTTTTTT. Amino acid sequence: CSASSLAGVTGELFF.

This clonotype has a handful of counts. The chain links TRBV20-1 to TRBJ2-3; 10 bases match TRBD1. The CDR3 has 17 amino acids. The junction had 7 bases not matched to a gene; V was cut back by 0 bases and J by 1 base. Germline-derived CDR1 and CDR2 are DFQATT and SNEGSKA (reference sequence). CDR3: CSARDPLGQGGTDTQYF. CDR3 coding DNA: TGCAGTGCTAGAGATCCTCTTGGACAGGGGGGCACAGATACGCAGTATTTT.

V is TRBV4-2 and J is TRBJ1-5; no firm D call. The CDR3 consists of 13 residues. Germline-derived CDR1 and CDR2 are LGHNA and YNFKEQ. The V end was cut by 0 bases, the J end by 6 bases, with 6 bases between. The CDR3 spells CASSQDLGQPQHF. CDR3 DNA sequence: TGTGCCAGCAGCCAAGATCTTGGTCAGCCCCAGCATTTT.

The rearrangement uses TRBV19 and TRBJ1-5; D unclear. Germline V CDR1 and CDR2: LNHDA, SQIVND (reference sequence). Deletions cut 5 bases from V and 6 bases from J, with 8 bases between. This CDR3 comprises 12 residues. CDR3 coding DNA: TGTGCCAGTAGTTATCGTACTCAGCCCCAGCATTTT. It specifies CASSYRTQPQHF.

The rearrangement joins TRBV5-1 to TRBJ2-3; 7 bases are a match to TRBD2. Per germline, CDR1 SGHRS and CDR2 YFSETQ. V lost 4 bases to trimming and J lost 0 bases; unmatched junction nucleotides: 2. The CDR3 spans 14 residues. The CDR3 DNA follows: TGCGCCAGCAGCAATAGCGGGAGCACAGATACGCAGTATTTT. Translation gives CASSNSGSTDTQYF.